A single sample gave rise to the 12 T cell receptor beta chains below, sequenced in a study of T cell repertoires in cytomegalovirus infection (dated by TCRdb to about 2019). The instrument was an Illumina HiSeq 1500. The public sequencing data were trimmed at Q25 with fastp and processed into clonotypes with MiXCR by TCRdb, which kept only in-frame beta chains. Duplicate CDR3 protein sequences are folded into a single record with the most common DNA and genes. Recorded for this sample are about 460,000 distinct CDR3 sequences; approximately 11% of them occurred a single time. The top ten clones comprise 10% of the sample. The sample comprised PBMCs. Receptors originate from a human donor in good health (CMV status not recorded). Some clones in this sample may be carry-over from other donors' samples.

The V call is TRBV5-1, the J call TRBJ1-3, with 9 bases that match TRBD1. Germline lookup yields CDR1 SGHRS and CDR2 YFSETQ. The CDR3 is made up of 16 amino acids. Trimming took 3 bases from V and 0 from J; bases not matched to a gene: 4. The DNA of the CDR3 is TGCGCCAGCAGCTGGGGACAGGGATTCTCTGGAAACACCATATATTTT. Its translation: CASSWGQGFSGNTIYF. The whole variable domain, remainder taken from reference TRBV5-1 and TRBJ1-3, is KAGVTQTPRYLIKTRGQQVTLSCSPISGHRSVSWYQQTPGQGLQFLFEYFSETQRNKGNFPGRFSGRQFSNSRSEMNVSTLELGDSALYLCASSWGQGFSGNTIYFGEGSWLTVV.

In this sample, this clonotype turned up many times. The CDR3, as DNA: TGTGCCAGCAGCGTAGACAGGGGCTCTGGCTACACCTTC. Its protein product is CASSVDRGSGYTF. V usage is TRBV7-3 and J usage is TRBJ1-2, with 8 bases fitting TRBD1. Trimming took 5 bases from V and 7 from J; bases not matched to a gene: 6. The CDR3 is 13 residues long. Germline V lookup: CDR1 SGHTA, CDR2 FQGTGA. Full variable domain (rest looked up from reference TRBV7-3 and TRBJ1-2): GAGVSQTPSNKVTEKGKYVELRCDPISGHTALYWYRQSLGQGPEFLIYFQGTGAADDSGLPNDRFFAVRPEGSVSTLKIQRTERGDSAVYLCASSVDRGSGYTFGSGTRLTVV.

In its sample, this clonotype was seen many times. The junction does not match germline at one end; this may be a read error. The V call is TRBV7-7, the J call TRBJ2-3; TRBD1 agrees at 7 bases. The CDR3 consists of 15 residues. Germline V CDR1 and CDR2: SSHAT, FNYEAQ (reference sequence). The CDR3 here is CASSPGTASTDTQYF. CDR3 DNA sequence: TGTGCTAGCAGTCCCGGGACAGCTAGCACAGATACGCAGTATTTT.

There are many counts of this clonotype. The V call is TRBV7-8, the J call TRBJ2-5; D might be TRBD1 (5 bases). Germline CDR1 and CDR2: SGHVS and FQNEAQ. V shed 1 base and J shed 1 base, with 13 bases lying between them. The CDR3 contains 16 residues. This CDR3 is CASSLVSAGAQETQYF. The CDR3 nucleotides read TGTGCCAGCAGCTTAGTTTCGGCTGGGGCCCAAGAGACCCAGTACTTC.

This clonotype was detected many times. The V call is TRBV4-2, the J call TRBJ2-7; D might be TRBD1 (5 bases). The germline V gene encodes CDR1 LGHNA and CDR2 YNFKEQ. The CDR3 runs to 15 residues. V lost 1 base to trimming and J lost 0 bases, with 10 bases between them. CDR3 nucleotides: TGTGCCAGCAGCCAAGCCGGTGGACACTCCTACGAGCAGTACTTC. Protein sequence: CASSQAGGHSYEQYF.

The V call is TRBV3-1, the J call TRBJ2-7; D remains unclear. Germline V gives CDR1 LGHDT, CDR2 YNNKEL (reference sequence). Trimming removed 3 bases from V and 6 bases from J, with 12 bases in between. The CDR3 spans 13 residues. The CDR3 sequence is CASSQAMGSEQYF. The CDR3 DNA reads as TGTGCCAGCAGCCAGGCGATGGGGTCCGAGCAGTACTTC.

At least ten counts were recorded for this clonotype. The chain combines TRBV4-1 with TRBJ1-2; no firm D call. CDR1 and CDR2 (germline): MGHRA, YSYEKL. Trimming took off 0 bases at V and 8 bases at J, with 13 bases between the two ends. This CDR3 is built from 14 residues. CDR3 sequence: CASSQDRTLSGYTF. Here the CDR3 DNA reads TGCGCCAGCAGCCAAGACAGGACCCTAAGCGGCTACACCTTC.

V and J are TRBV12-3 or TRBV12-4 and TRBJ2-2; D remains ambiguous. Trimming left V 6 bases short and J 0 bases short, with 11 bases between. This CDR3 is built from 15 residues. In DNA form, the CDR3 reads TGTGCCAGCAGCCCTAAGGTTACGAACACCGGGGAGCTGTTTTTT. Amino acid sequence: CASSPKVTNTGELFF.

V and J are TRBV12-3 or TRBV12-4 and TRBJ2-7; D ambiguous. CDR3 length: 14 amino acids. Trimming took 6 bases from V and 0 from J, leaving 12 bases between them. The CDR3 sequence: CASSTAVSSYEQYF. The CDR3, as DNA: TGTGCCAGCAGCACTGCAGTTTCCTCCTACGAGCAGTACTTC.

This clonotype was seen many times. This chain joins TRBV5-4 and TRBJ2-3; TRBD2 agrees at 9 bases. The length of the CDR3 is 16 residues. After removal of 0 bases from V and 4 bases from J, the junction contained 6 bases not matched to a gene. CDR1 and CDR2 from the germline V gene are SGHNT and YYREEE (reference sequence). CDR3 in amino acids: CASSLAGGGAPDTQYF. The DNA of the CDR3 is TGTGCCAGCAGCTTGGCCGGCGGGGGGGCACCAGATACGCAGTATTTT.

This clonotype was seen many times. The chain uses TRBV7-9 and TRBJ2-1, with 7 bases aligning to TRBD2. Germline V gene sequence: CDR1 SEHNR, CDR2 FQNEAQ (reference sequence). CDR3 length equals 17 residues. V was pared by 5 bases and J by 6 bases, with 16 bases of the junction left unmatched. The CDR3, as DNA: TGTGCCAGCAGCCCCTCTGGAGCTAGCGGACCCAGCAATGAGCAGTTCTTC. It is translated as CASSPSGASGPSNEQFF.

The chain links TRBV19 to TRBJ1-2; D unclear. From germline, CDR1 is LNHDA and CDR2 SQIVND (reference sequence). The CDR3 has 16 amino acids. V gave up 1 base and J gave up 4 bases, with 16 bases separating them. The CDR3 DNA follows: TGTGCCAGTAGTATAGGGGGAGTCCTCCAGATCTATGGCTACACCTTC. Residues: CASSIGGVLQIYGYTF.